The 29 T cell receptor beta chains below come from one sample, sequenced in a study of CD8 T cells in ankylosing spondylitis. TCRdb reanalysed the 5' RACE reads using MiXCR and keeps one entry per CDR3 protein. The sample consists of about 250,000 distinct CDR3 sequences, roughly 32% of them appearing once. The source material was blood, either unsorted or a sorted T cell fraction (not recorded which). The receptors originated from a male donor with ankylosing spondylitis or in good health (not recorded which).

The CDR3 DNA is TGTGCCAGCAGTCCCTATGGGACCACAGATACGCAGTATTTT. Protein sequence: CASSPYGTTDTQYF. The J gene is TRBJ2-3, the V gene TRBV12-3 or TRBV12-4; D assignment may be TRBD1 or TRBD2 (5 bases each). Trimming left V 5 bases short and J 2 bases short, with 11 bases between. The CDR3 loop spans 14 amino acids.

The chain employs TRBV5-6 and TRBJ2-3, with D perhaps matching TRBD1 or TRBD2 (5 bases each). The CDR3 extends over 17 amino acids. The germline V gene has CDR1 SGHDT and CDR2 YYEEEE. V lost 0 bases and J 3 bases, leaving 17 bases between the germline ends. The DNA of the CDR3 is TGTGCCAGCAGCTTGGTTTTCGGGGCAATACAGACAGATACGCAGTATTTT. Translated: CASSLVFGAIQTDTQYF.

This clonotype has more than one count but fewer than ten. The chain has TRBV5-1 and TRBJ2-7, with D perhaps TRBD1 (6 bases). The V end was cut by 0 bases, the J end by 5 bases, with 9 bases between. The CDR3 consists of 13 residues. Germline loops: CDR1 SGHRS, CDR2 YFSETQ. CDR3 sequence (DNA): TGCGCCAGCAGCTTGGGCAGGGGCAACGAGCAGTACTTC. This codes for CASSLGRGNEQYF. Filled out from reference TRBV5-1 and TRBJ2-7, the complete variable domain reads KAGVTQTPRYLIKTRGQQVTLSCSPISGHRSVSWYQQTPGQGLQFLFEYFSETQRNKGNFPGRFSGRQFSNSRSEMNVSTLELGDSALYLCASSLGRGNEQYFGPGTRLTVT.

The sample holds a few counts of this clonotype. The rearrangement joins TRBV27 to TRBJ2-1; D uncertain. Germline values: CDR1 MNHEY, CDR2 SMNVEV (reference sequence). The CDR3 has 12 residues. Trimming removed 5 bases at V and 7 bases at J, with 9 bases between. The CDR3 loop reads CASSRAWNEQFF. The CDR3 nucleotides read TGTGCCAGCAGTCGCGCGTGGAATGAGCAGTTCTTC.

This clonotype was found many times. The gene calls are TRBV20-1 and TRBJ2-1; tentative D call: TRBD1 (5 bases). Trimming removed 5 bases from V and 7 bases from J, with 15 bases in between. The CDR3 contains 13 residues. The germline V gene encodes CDR1 DFQATT and CDR2 SNEGSKA (reference sequence). DNA for the CDR3: TGCAGTGCTGACGGCAGATCAGGGAATGAGCAGTTCTTC. It yields the protein CSADGRSGNEQFF.

V usage is TRBV5-1 and J usage is TRBJ2-5; no definite D call. CDR1 is SGHRS, CDR2 YFSETQ, per germline. This CDR3 has 11 residues. V was clipped by 2 bases and J by 7 bases, with 6 bases between them. The CDR3 nucleotides read TGCGCCAGCAGCTTTATTGGGACCCAGTACTTC. This gives the protein CASSFIGTQYF. The variable domain in full, with the rest retrieved from reference TRBV5-1 and TRBJ2-5, is KAGVTQTPRYLIKTRGQQVTLSCSPISGHRSVSWYQQTPGQGLQFLFEYFSETQRNKGNFPGRFSGRQFSNSRSEMNVSTLELGDSALYLCASSFIGTQYFGPGTRLLVL.

The chain couples TRBV28 to TRBJ1-5; D gene uncertain. The germline CDR1 and CDR2 sequences are MDHEN and SYDVKM. V lost 9 bases and J 2 bases, leaving 14 bases between the germline ends. This CDR3 is built from 14 residues. CDR3 bases: TGTGCCAGTCTCGGGTGGAGGGGCAATCAGCCCCAGCATTTT. It specifies CASLGWRGNQPQHF.

The chain employs TRBV5-1 and TRBJ2-1, with no clear D. Germline CDR1 SGHRS, CDR2 YFSETQ. The CDR3 has 16 residues. Trimming took off 3 bases at V and 5 bases at J, with 18 bases between the two ends. As DNA, the CDR3 is TGCGCCAGCAGCTCTACGGTGTCAGGAGAGAACAATGAGCAGTTCTTC. It encodes CASSSTVSGENNEQFF. The full variable domain, completed using reference TRBV5-1 and TRBJ2-1, is KAGVTQTPRYLIKTRGQQVTLSCSPISGHRSVSWYQQTPGQGLQFLFEYFSETQRNKGNFPGRFSGRQFSNSRSEMNVSTLELGDSALYLCASSSTVSGENNEQFFGPGTRLTVL.

This clonotype was recorded a few times. The chain recombines TRBV6-6 with TRBJ1-1, with D unclear. CDR3 length equals 13 residues. V lost 6 bases, J lost 5 bases, and 13 bases lay in between. Germline V gene sequence: CDR1 MNHNY, CDR2 SVGAGI (reference sequence). This CDR3 is CASSPLVGTEAFF. In nucleotides, the CDR3 is TGTGCCAGCAGCCCCCTGGTTGGAACTGAAGCTTTCTTT.

Many counts were recorded for this clonotype. The genes are TRBV20-1 and TRBJ2-3; no firm D call. V dropped 0 bases and J dropped 0 bases, with 10 bases sitting between them. The germline gives CDR1 DFQATT, CDR2 SNEGSKA (reference sequence). The CDR3 is 15 amino acids. The CDR3 protein is CSARDYLNSTDTQYF. DNA for the CDR3: TGCAGTGCTAGAGATTACCTCAATAGCACAGATACGCAGTATTTT.

This clonotype was counted a few times. J is TRBJ2-1 and V is TRBV20-1; 10 bases fit TRBD2. This CDR3 has 13 amino acids. The germline V gene has CDR1 DFQATT and CDR2 SNEGSKA (reference sequence). V dropped 2 bases and J dropped 6; count of bases not matched to a gene: 1. DNA for the CDR3: TGCAGTGCTAGACTAGCGGGGGTCAATGAGCAGTTCTTC. Translated: CSARLAGVNEQFF.

The chain has TRBV12-3 or TRBV12-4 and TRBJ1-2; D is unclear. V was cut by 5 bases and J by 5 bases, with 9 bases left in between. This CDR3 is built from 12 residues. The CDR3 reads CASSADGYGYTF. The CDR3, as DNA: TGTGCCAGCAGTGCGGACGGGTATGGCTACACCTTC.

The chain has TRBV12-3 or TRBV12-4 and TRBJ2-3; 8 nucleotides match TRBD2. Losses at the gene ends were 5 bases for V and 1 base for J; bases not matched to a gene: 5. The CDR3 length is 15 residues. CDR3 amino acids: CASSRTSSGTDTQYF. CDR3 bases: TGTGCCAGCAGTAGGACTAGCTCTGGCACAGATACGCAGTATTTT.

The chain couples TRBV7-6 to TRBJ2-1, with D possibly TRBD2 on 6 matching bases. This CDR3 spans 17 amino acids. From germline, CDR1 is SGHVS and CDR2 FNYEAQ. Trimming stripped 5 bases from V and 0 bases from J, with 17 bases between. The CDR3 nucleotides read TGTGCCAGCAGCCCCTATACTAGCTCGGGCTCCTACAATGAGCAGTTCTTC. It specifies CASSPYTSSGSYNEQFF. Using reference TRBV7-6 and TRBJ2-1 for the parts outside the CDR3, the full variable domain is GAGVSQSPRYKVTKRGQDVALRCDPISGHVSLYWYRQALGQGPEFLTYFNYEAQQDKSGLPNDRFSAERPEGSISTLTIQRTEQRDSAMYRCASSPYTSSGSYNEQFFGPGTRLTVL.

The chain is built from TRBV4-1 and TRBJ1-4; TRBD1 matches 9 bases. The germline CDR1 and CDR2 sequences are MGHRA and YSYEKL. Trimming removed 1 base from V and 8 bases from J; junction bases left unmatched: 5. The CDR3 runs to 15 residues. CDR3 sequence: CASSQGVTGGEKLFF. DNA for the CDR3: TGCGCCAGCAGCCAAGGGGTCACAGGGGGCGAAAAACTGTTTTTT.

This clonotype occurred a few times. The chain uses TRBV12-3 or TRBV12-4 and TRBJ2-1; possible D gene TRBD1, 6 bases. V was clipped by 4 bases and J by 8 bases, with 15 bases between them. CDR3 length: 14 amino acids. The CDR3 region has the DNA TGTGCCAGCAGTTCCCCGGGGACACGCGATGAGCAGTTCTTC. Its translation is CASSSPGTRDEQFF.

The J gene is TRBJ1-2, the V gene TRBV11-2, with 12 nucleotides matching TRBD1. The ends lost 5 bases at V and 10 bases at J; junction bases unmatched: 11. The CDR3 is 15 amino acids. Germline CDR1 SGHAT, CDR2 FQNNGV. Here the CDR3 reads CASSPQPRDRGPYTF. The CDR3, as DNA: TGTGCCAGCAGCCCTCAACCCCGGGACAGGGGGCCCTACACCTTC.

The count of this clonotype is one. J is TRBJ2-3 and V is TRBV12-3 or TRBV12-4, with no clear D. CDR3 length: 13 amino acids. V lost 3 bases, J lost 1 base, and 5 bases lay in between. The CDR3 here is CASSFDGTDTQYF. The DNA for the CDR3 is TGTGCCAGCAGTTTTGACGGCACAGATACGCAGTATTTT.

V gene TRBV7-2 combines with J gene TRBJ2-3, with D perhaps TRBD1 or TRBD2 (5 bases each). Trimming left V 1 base short and J 0 bases short, with 8 bases between. The CDR3 runs 15 residues. Per the germline V gene, CDR1 is SGHTA and CDR2 is FQGNSA. Here the CDR3 reads CASSLGGISTDTQYF. The CDR3 DNA reads TGTGCCAGCAGCTTAGGGGGGATTAGCACAGATACGCAGTATTTT.

The gene calls are TRBV29-1 and TRBJ2-5; 7 positions match TRBD1. Germline values: CDR1 SQVTM, CDR2 ANQGSEA. The V gene end was trimmed by 2 bases and the J gene end by 5 bases; junction bases not matched to a gene: 5. The CDR3 sequence is 13 residues long. Here the CDR3 reads CSVERVQGETQYF. The CDR3, as DNA: TGCAGCGTTGAACGGGTACAGGGGGAGACCCAGTACTTC. The full variable domain, completed using reference TRBV29-1 and TRBJ2-5, is SAVISQKPSRDICQRGTSLTIQCQVDSQVTMMFWYRQQPGQSLTLIATANQGSEATYESGFVIDKFPISRPNLTFSTLTVSNMSPEDSSIYLCSVERVQGETQYFGPGTRLLVL.

This clonotype appeared a few times. This chain joins TRBV12-3 or TRBV12-4 and TRBJ1-4, with TRBD1 matching 8 bases. The CDR3 has 15 residues. V shed 0 bases and J 7 bases; nucleotides not matched to a gene: 4. The CDR3 DNA sequence: TGTGCCAGCAGTTTAGCAACAGGGGGAGGTGAAAAACTGTTTTTT. Encoded protein: CASSLATGGGEKLFF.

This chain joins TRBV4-2 and TRBJ2-7, with TRBD1 identical over 11 bases. Germline assignment: CDR1 LGHNA and CDR2 YNFKEQ. CDR3 size: 15 residues. Germline trimming cut 2 bases from V and 7 bases from J; bases unmatched to any gene: 7. The CDR3 here is CASSQPGQGAWEQYF. CDR3 bases: TGTGCCAGCAGCCAACCTGGACAGGGGGCTTGGGAGCAGTACTTC.

The chain is built from TRBV20-1 and TRBJ1-1; maybe TRBD1 (5 bases). The ends were cut back, 5 bases at V and 5 bases at J, with 12 bases in the middle. The CDR3 spans 12 residues. Germline CDR1 and CDR2: DFQATT and SNEGSKA (reference sequence). CDR3 in DNA: TGCAGTGCTCAGGGAGGATTTACTGAAGCTTTCTTT. Its translation is CSAQGGFTEAFF.

This chain uses TRBV5-1 with TRBJ2-2; a weak D match, TRBD1 (6 bases). The germline V and J ends were trimmed by 0 bases and 6 bases, with 12 bases remaining between them. The CDR3 has 15 amino acids. Germline assignment: CDR1 SGHRS and CDR2 YFSETQ. CDR3 sequence: CASSLEGTTAGELFF. CDR3 nucleotides: TGCGCCAGCAGCTTGGAAGGGACAACCGCCGGGGAGCTGTTTTTT.

The chain combines TRBV6-1 with TRBJ1-5; D is uncertain. V lost 9 bases and J 2 bases, leaving 11 bases between the germline ends. This CDR3 region has 13 residues. In germline, CDR1 is MNHNS, CDR2 SASEGT. CDR3 sequence: CASGKTRNQPQHF. CDR3 sequence (DNA): TGTGCCAGTGGGAAAACTCGCAATCAGCCCCAGCATTTT.

The chain carries TRBV3-1 and TRBJ2-7; perhaps TRBD1 as D (5 bases). CDR1 and CDR2 (germline): LGHDT, YNNKEL (reference sequence). The CDR3 covers 12 residues. V was trimmed by 1 base and J by 7 bases, leaving 8 bases between them. The DNA for the CDR3 is TGTGCCAGCAGCCAAGGTCGGACAGAGCAGTACTTC. As protein: CASSQGRTEQYF.

This clonotype was found a few times. V gene TRBV12-3 or TRBV12-4 combines with J gene TRBJ1-2; 11 nucleotides align to TRBD1. The trim removed 5 bases at V and 4 bases at J, leaving 3 bases unmatched. The CDR3 totals 14 residues. The CDR3 DNA follows: TGTGCCAGCAGTGGGACAGGGGGTGGCTATGGCTACACCTTC. Translating it yields CASSGTGGGYGYTF.

The V gene is TRBV7-6, the J gene TRBJ2-5; the match to TRBD1 covers 9 bases. The length of the CDR3 is 15 residues. V shed 5 bases and J 2 bases; nucleotides not matched to a gene: 6. Germline V gene sequence: CDR1 SGHVS, CDR2 FNYEAQ. CDR3 residues: CASSKGQGGQETQYF. For the CDR3, the DNA is TGTGCCAGCAGCAAGGGACAGGGCGGTCAAGAGACCCAGTACTTC.

This clonotype has a handful of counts. V is TRBV10-1 and J is TRBJ2-7; 9 bases agree with TRBD2. The germline V gene encodes CDR1 WNHNN and CDR2 SYGVQD (reference sequence). This CDR3 spans 15 amino acids. Unmatched junction bases numbered 8, after V lost 2 bases and J lost 6 bases. The CDR3 reads CASSEGASGTGEQYF. Here the CDR3 DNA reads TGCGCCAGCAGTGAGGGTGCTAGCGGGACGGGCGAGCAGTACTTC.